The 14 T cell receptor beta chains reported below all come from one sample, sequenced in a study of blood T cell repertoires in COVID-19. Here immunoSEQ multiplex PCR was the method, and the copy in TCRdb shows in-frame clones only, minus some. Of 150,000 to 200,000 clones in the sample, just under 90% are singletons; the top ten hold around 12%. The specimen was peripheral blood. These receptors came from a woman in her 70s with COVID-19, enrolled during active disease.

The V call is TRBV3-1 (or the pseudogene TRBV3-2), the J call TRBJ2-7, with 7 bases fitting TRBD2. V gave up 5 bases and J gave up 2 bases; unmatched junction bases: 6. The germline gives CDR1 LGHDT, CDR2 YNNKEL (reference sequence). The CDR3 is made up of 14 amino acids. Here the CDR3 DNA reads TGTGCCAGCAGCTATAGCGGGCCCCCCTACGAGCAGTACTTC. As protein: CASSYSGPPYEQYF.

The genes are TRBV6-2 or TRBV6-3 and TRBJ2-7; the match to TRBD2 covers 7 bases. The CDR3 length is 13 residues. The germline V gene encodes CDR1 MNHEY and CDR2 SVGEGT. Unmatched junction bases numbered 5, after V lost 5 bases and J lost 4 bases. The CDR3 loop is CASSTLGGYEQYF. The CDR3 DNA reads TGTGCCAGCAGTACCCTGGGGGGGTACGAGCAGTACTTC.

V usage is TRBV28 and J usage is TRBJ2-7, with 7 bases identical to TRBD2. This CDR3 comprises 14 residues. V lost 5 bases and J lost 2; bases outside the gene matches: 6. The V gene's germline CDR1 is MDHEN and CDR2 SYDVKM. CDR3: CASSQLADAYEQYF. In DNA, the CDR3 is TGTGCCAGCAGTCAGCTAGCGGACGCCTACGAGCAGTACTTC.

This clone has a single count. This chain joins TRBV30 and TRBJ1-4, with D possibly being TRBD1 (5 bases). The V gene lost 1 base and the J gene lost 8 bases, with 11 bases spanning the gap. The CDR3 has 13 amino acids. The germline V gene encodes CDR1 GTSNPN and CDR2 SVGIG (reference sequence). The CDR3 sequence is CAWSEGLGEKLFF. DNA of the CDR3: TGTGCCTGGAGTGAGGGGTTAGGAGAAAAACTGTTTTTT.

The rearrangement uses TRBV5-1 and TRBJ1-6, with 10 bases fitting TRBD1. V shed 1 base, J shed 6 bases, and the junction held 4 bases outside the gene matches. This CDR3 is built from 16 residues. The germline gives CDR1 SGHRS, CDR2 YFSETQ. The CDR3 protein is CASSLSGQGVNSPLHF. CDR3 nucleotide sequence: TGCGCCAGCAGCTTGTCTGGACAGGGGGTTAATTCACCCCTCCACTTT.

This clone has a handful of counts. The CDR3 bases are TGTGCCAGCAGCCAAGATGGGAGGTTTAATCCCCTCCACTTT. It codes for CASSQDGRFNPLHF. This rearrangement joins TRBV4-2 to TRBJ1-6; no firm D call. Trimming took off 0 bases at V and 13 bases at J, with 13 bases between the two ends. CDR1 and CDR2 from the germline V gene are LGHNA and YNFKEQ. This CDR3 comprises 14 residues.

This clone was detected once. This chain links TRBV11-2 with TRBJ2-7, with 8 nucleotides matching TRBD2. Per germline, CDR1 SGHAT and CDR2 FQNNGV. The CDR3 has 15 residues. The ends lost 4 bases at V and 1 base at J; junction bases unmatched: 6. This chain's CDR3 is CASSWGAGESYEQYF. The CDR3 DNA follows: TGTGCCAGCAGCTGGGGAGCGGGAGAATCCTACGAGCAGTACTTC.

The chain couples TRBV5-1 to TRBJ1-2; possibly TRBD1 for D (6 bases). The V gene's germline CDR1 is SGHRS and CDR2 YFSETQ. The ends were cut back, 0 bases at V and 3 bases at J, with 9 bases in the middle. This CDR3 is 14 amino acids long. CDR3 loop: CASSLEGTHYGYTF. CDR3 nucleotide sequence: TGCGCCAGCAGCTTGGAGGGGACACACTATGGCTACACCTTC.

The chain recombines TRBV5-5 with TRBJ2-5; 9 bases match TRBD2. V gave up 0 bases and J gave up 0 bases; unmatched junction bases: 3. CDR1 is SGHKS, CDR2 YYEKEE, per germline (reference sequence). The CDR3 totals 16 residues. CDR3 nucleotides: TGTGCCAGCAGCTTGGGGCTAGCGGGACACCAAGAGACCCAGTACTTC. Protein sequence: CASSLGLAGHQETQYF.

This clone was seen only once. The chain has TRBV16 and TRBJ2-2; a weak D match, TRBD1 (6 bases). Trimming pared 0 bases from V and 3 bases from J, leaving 8 bases between. The CDR3 is made up of 15 amino acids. Germline V gene lookup returns CDR1 KGHSY and CDR2 FQNENV. In DNA form, the CDR3 reads TGTGCCAGCAGCCAATCACCAGGGGACACCGGGGAGCTGTTTTTT. Its translation: CASSQSPGDTGELFF.

This chain uses TRBV6-1 with TRBJ1-3; no reliable D call. The V end lost 2 bases, the J end lost 0 bases, and 8 bases lay between the germline ends. This CDR3 spans 15 amino acids. CDR1 and CDR2 from the germline V gene are MNHNS and SASEGT. The CDR3 loop is CASSEQANSGNTIYF. CDR3 DNA: TGTGCCAGCAGTGAACAGGCGAACTCTGGAAACACCATATATTTT.

The chain carries TRBV12-3 or TRBV12-4 and TRBJ2-7; perhaps TRBD2 as D (5 bases). Trimming took off 7 bases at V and 4 bases at J, with 11 bases between the two ends. The CDR3 totals 12 residues. CDR3 sequence: CASTEDSYEQYF. CDR3 DNA sequence: TGTGCCAGCACCGAGGACTCATACGAGCAGTACTTC.

The J gene is TRBJ1-2, the V gene TRBV3-1 (or the pseudogene TRBV3-2); TRBD1 agrees at 10 bases. The CDR3 contains 13 residues. Trimming removed 6 bases from V and 8 bases from J; junction bases left unmatched: 6. Germline CDR1 and CDR2: LGHDT and YNNKEL (reference sequence). CDR3 sequence reads: CASRRQGAEGYTF. CDR3 sequence (DNA): TGTGCCAGCAGACGACAGGGGGCTGAAGGCTACACCTTC.

This chain connects TRBV28 to TRBJ1-1; possible D gene TRBD1, 5 bases. This CDR3 comprises 15 residues. V was shortened by 2 bases and J by 3 bases, with 13 bases between the two germline ends. Germline-derived CDR1 and CDR2 are MDHEN and SYDVKM. CDR3: CASSLEGAQHTEAFF. In nucleotides, the CDR3 is TGTGCCAGCAGTTTAGAAGGGGCGCAGCACACTGAAGCTTTCTTT.